This T cell receptor (beta chain) is drawn from a study of blood T cell repertoires in COVID-19. At the level of the study: Researchers got acute and convalescent COVID-19 samples from the United States, Italy and Spain.

Original processing notes: Amplification with reference gene primers provided the estimates of nucleated cell counts. TCRdb keeps only in-frame clones here, not all; method: immunoSEQ multiplex PCR. V and J calls and clone size are copied from that table; D and trimming were computed from the DNA. The table lists 84,000 or so clones, 85% to 95% of them singletons. Germline trimming cut 0 bases from V and 8 bases from J; bases unmatched to any gene: 7. The CDR3 runs 15 residues. CDR1 is SGHRS, CDR2 YFSETQ, per germline. Input material: peripheral blood. The chain joins TRBV5-1 to TRBJ1-4; 7 positions match TRBD1. The clonotype was recovered from a woman in her sixties with active COVID-19. The CDR3 DNA reads TGCGCCAGCAGCTTGGATGGACAGGAGGCCGAAAAACTGTTTTTT. Amino acid sequence: CASSLDGQEAEKLFF.